This T cell receptor (beta chain) originates from a study of CD8 T cells in ankylosing spondylitis. In germline, CDR1 is LGHDT, CDR2 YNNKEL (reference sequence). The CDR3 spans 14 residues. V gave up 1 base and J gave up 2 bases; unmatched junction bases: 1. The table lists this clonotype with a few counts. TCRdb re-called the 5' RACE reads through MiXCR, storing one row per CDR3 protein. The table shows about 240,000 distinct CDR3 sequences, with 8.6% occurring only once. The chain joins TRBV3-1 to TRBJ2-7, with 8 positions matching TRBD2. The receptor's source is a male donor with ankylosing spondylitis or in good health (not recorded which). Sequencing used blood, either unsorted or a sorted T cell fraction (not recorded which). The CDR3 protein is CASSQAGGPYEQYF. For the CDR3, the DNA is TGTGCCAGCAGCCAAGCGGGGGGGCCCTACGAGCAGTACTTC.